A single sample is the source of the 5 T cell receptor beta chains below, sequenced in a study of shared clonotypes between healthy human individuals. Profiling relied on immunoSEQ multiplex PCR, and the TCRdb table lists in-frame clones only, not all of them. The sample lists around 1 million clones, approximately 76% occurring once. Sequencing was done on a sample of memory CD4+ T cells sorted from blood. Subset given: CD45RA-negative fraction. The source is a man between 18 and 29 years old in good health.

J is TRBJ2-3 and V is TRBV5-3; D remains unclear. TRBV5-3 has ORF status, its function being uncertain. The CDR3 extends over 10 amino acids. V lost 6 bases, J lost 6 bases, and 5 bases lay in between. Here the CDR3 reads CARNPDTQYF. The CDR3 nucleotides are TGTGCCAGAAACCCCGATACGCAGTATTTT.

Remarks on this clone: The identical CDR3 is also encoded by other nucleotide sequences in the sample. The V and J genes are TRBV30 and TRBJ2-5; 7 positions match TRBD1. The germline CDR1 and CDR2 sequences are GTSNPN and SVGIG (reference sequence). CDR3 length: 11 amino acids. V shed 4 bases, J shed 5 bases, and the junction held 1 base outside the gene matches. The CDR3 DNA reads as TGTGCCTGGACAGGGGGTGAGACCCAGTACTTC. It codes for CAWTGGETQYF.

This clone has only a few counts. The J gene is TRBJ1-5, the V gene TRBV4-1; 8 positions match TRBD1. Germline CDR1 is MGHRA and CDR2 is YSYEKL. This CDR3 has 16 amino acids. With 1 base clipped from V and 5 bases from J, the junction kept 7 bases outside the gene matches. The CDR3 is CASSQATGAEYQPQHF. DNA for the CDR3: TGCGCCAGCAGCCAAGCGACAGGGGCAGAATATCAGCCCCAGCATTTT.

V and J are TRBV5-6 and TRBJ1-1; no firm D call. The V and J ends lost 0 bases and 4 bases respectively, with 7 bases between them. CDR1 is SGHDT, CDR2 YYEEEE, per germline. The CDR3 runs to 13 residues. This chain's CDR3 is CASSLEPTTEAFF. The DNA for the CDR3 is TGTGCCAGCAGCTTGGAGCCGACCACTGAAGCTTTCTTT. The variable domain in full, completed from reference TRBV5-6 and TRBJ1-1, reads DAGVTQSPTHLIKTRGQQVTLRCSPKSGHDTVSWYQQALGQGPQFIFQYYEEEERQRGNFPDRFSGHQFPNYSSELNVNALLLGDSALYLCASSLEPTTEAFFGQGTRLTVV.

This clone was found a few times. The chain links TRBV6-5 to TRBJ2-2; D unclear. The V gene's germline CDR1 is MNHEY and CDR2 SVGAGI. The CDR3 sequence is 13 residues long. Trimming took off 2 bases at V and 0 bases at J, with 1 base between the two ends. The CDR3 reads CASSYPNTGELFF. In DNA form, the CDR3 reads TGTGCCAGCAGTTACCCGAACACCGGGGAGCTGTTTTTT.